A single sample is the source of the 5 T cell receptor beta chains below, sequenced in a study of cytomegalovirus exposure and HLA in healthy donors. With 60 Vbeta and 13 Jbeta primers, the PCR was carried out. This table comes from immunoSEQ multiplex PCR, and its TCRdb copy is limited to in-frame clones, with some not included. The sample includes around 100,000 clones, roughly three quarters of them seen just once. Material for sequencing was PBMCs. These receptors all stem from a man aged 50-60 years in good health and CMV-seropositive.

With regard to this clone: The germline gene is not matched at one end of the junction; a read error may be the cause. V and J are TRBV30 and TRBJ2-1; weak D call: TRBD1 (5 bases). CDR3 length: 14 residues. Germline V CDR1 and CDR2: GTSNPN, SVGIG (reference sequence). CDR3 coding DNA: TGTGCCTGGAGTGGGGGCAGGTTAGACAATGGGCAGTTCTTC. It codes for CAWSGGRLDNGQFF.

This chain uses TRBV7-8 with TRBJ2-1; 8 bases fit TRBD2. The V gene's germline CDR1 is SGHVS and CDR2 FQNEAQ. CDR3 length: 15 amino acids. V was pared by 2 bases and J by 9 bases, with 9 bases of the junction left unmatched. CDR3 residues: CASSLTSGLDGEQFF. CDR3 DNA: TGTGCCAGCAGCTTAACTAGCGGTTTAGATGGTGAGCAGTTCTTC.

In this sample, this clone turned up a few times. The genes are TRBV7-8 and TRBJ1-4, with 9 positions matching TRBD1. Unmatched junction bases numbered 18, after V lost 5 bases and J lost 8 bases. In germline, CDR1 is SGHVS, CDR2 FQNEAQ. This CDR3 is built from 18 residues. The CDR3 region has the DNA TGTGCCAGCAGCAGCCTTGGGACAGGGAGGGTAGTAGGCGAAAAACTGTTTTTT. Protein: CASSSLGTGRVVGEKLFF. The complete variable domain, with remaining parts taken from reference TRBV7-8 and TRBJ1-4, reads GAGVSQSPRYKVAKRGQDVALRCDPISGHVSLFWYQQALGQGPEFLTYFQNEAQLDKSGLPSDRFFAERPEGSVSTLKIQRTQQEDSAVYLCASSSLGTGRVVGEKLFFGSGTQLSVL.

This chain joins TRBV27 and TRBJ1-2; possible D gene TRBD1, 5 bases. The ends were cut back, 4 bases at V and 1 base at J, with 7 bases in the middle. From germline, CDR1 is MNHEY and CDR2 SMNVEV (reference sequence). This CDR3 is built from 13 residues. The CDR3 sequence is CASSSQGNYGYTF. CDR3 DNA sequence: TGTGCCAGCAGTTCGCAGGGTAACTATGGCTACACCTTC.

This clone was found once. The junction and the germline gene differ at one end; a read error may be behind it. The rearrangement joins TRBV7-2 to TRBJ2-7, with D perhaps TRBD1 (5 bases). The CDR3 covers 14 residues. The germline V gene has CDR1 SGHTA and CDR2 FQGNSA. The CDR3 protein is CASSDLGPGYGQYF. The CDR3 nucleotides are TGTGCCAGCAGCGACCTCGGGCCAGGGTACGGGCAGTACTTC.